The rows below give T cell receptor beta chains drawn from one sample of a study of cytomegalovirus exposure and HLA in healthy donors. Measured with immunoSEQ multiplex PCR; TCRdb has only the in-frame clones, and not every one. The table shows about 69,000 clones, with about 70% occurring only once. Source material: PBMCs. Every receptor here comes from a woman aged 25 to 39 in good health and CMV-seronegative. Each CDR3 is given without its conserved first and last residue. The D gene is left open where the match is weak.

v_call	d_call	j_call	cdr3_aa
TRBV1	NA	TRBJ1-2	TSSLKPVKGDYGYT
TRBV19	TRBD1	TRBJ1-1	ASSPGTGFTEAF
TRBV4-1	NA	TRBJ2-1	ASSQVPRGFHL
TRBV7-7	NA	TRBJ2-3	ASSLTRGTDTQY
TRBV7-9	NA	TRBJ2-3	ASSPAVRDTQY
TRBV7-9	NA	TRBJ1-3	ASSSPPKGAGNTIY
TRBV11-2	NA	TRBJ1-6	ASTGSGSYNSPLH
TRBV6-5	TRBD2	TRBJ2-7	ASSYSPAGGWYEQY
TRBV6-5	TRBD1	TRBJ2-7	ASSPDRVPSYEQY
TRBV15	TRBD1	TRBJ1-5	ATSARDRGQPQH
TRBV7-2	NA	TRBJ1-4	ASSLEPGTNEKLF
TRBV28	TRBD1	TRBJ2-1	ASSLAFILRDSNNEQF
TRBV6-5	NA	TRBJ2-7	ASRGQTYEQY
TRBV20-1	NA	TRBJ1-1	SATYGQSTF
TRBV5-4	TRBD2	TRBJ2-1	ASSPPSGGYNEQF
TRBV5-6	NA	TRBJ2-3	ASRGLTSSSTDTQY
TRBV6-5	TRBD1	TRBJ1-4	ASRTGQENEKLF
TRBV7-6	NA	TRBJ1-1	ASSLDNLNTEAF
TRBV5-1	TRBD1	TRBJ1-1	ASSLESGQGAPAAF
TRBV7-2	TRBD1	TRBJ2-3	ASSTQGYTDTQY
TRBV25-1	TRBD1	TRBJ2-2	ASSVQGAGSGELF
TRBV6-5	NA	TRBJ1-6	ASSYTDMRGNSPLH
TRBV7-3	TRBD1	TRBJ1-2	ASSSGTVYGYT
TRBV4-3	NA	TRBJ2-2	ASSQELRQPGELF
TRBV4-3	NA	TRBJ1-6	ASSQETGSPLH
TRBV11-2	NA	TRBJ1-1	ASNQRAAIMNTEAF
TRBV6-1	TRBD1	TRBJ1-2	ASSEGTAGYGYT
TRBV19	TRBD1	TRBJ2-5	ASSATKGQQETQY
TRBV9	NA	TRBJ2-3	ASSLPPDTQY
TRBV5-6	NA	NA	ASSKADSPYEQY
TRBV11-2	TRBD2	TRBJ2-1	ASSPTSGGADEQF